Listed here are 5 T cell receptor beta chains from one sample, sequenced in a study of tumor and adjacent non-tumor tissue in lung cancer. A modified ARM-PCR protocol with three rounds of nested PCR amplified TCRbeta. TCRdb recomputed calls from the multiplex PCR reads with MiXCR, one row per CDR3 protein. The data contain 120,000 or so distinct CDR3 sequences, 55% to 75% of them singletons. No cell sorting was done before RNA was extracted from the tissue. The specimen sequenced was lung tumor tissue. The source of these receptors is a man aged 25-45 years with non-small cell lung cancer.

The DNA for the CDR3 is TGTGCCAGCAGCTTAGCTAGACCGACCTATGGCTACACCTTC. Residues: CASSLARPTYGYTF. V and J are TRBV7-9 and TRBJ1-2; D not resolved. Germline lookup yields CDR1 SEHNR and CDR2 FQNEAQ (reference sequence). The length of the CDR3 is 14 residues. The V end lost 0 bases, the J end lost 4 bases, and 9 bases lay between the germline ends.

Comments on this clonotype: One end of the junction fails to match germline, which may point to a read error. The rearrangement uses TRBV7-9 and TRBJ2-1; possible D gene TRBD2, 6 bases. The CDR3 has 16 amino acids. Germline V gene data show CDR1 as SEHNR and CDR2 as FQNEAQ (reference sequence). The CDR3, as DNA: TGTGCCAGCAGCTTAGAGGCGGGAAGGCTGTACAATGAGCAGTTATTC. This codes for CASSLEAGRLYNEQLF. The full variable domain, in which reference TRBV7-9 and TRBJ2-1 provide the parts outside the CDR3, is DTGVSQNPRHKITKRGQNVTFRCDPISEHNRLYWYRQTLGQGPEFLTYFQNEAQLEKSRLLSDRFSAERPKGSFSTLEIQRTEQGDSAMYLCASSLEAGRLYNEQLFGPGTRLTVL.

The chain carries TRBV20-1 and TRBJ2-1, with D perhaps given as TRBD1 or TRBD2 (5 bases each). This CDR3 contains 14 residues. V lost 6 bases and J lost 2, with 14 bases in between. CDR1 is DFQATT and CDR2 is SNEGSKA in the germline V gene (reference sequence). CDR3 region: CSADSMGAYNEQFF. The CDR3 DNA follows: TGCAGTGCAGATAGCATGGGGGCCTACAATGAGCAGTTCTTC.

Only a few counts were recorded for this clonotype. One end of the junction fails to match germline, which may point to a read error. This chain connects TRBV4-2 to TRBJ1-1; the match to TRBD1 covers 7 bases. This CDR3 has 15 residues. Germline CDR1 LGHNA, CDR2 YNFKEQ. DNA for the CDR3: TGTGCCAGCAGCTCTACCCAGACAGGGAGCACTGAAGCTCTCTTT. This sequence encodes CASSSTQTGSTEALF.

Details on this clonotype: This may come from a read error, since a much larger clone is one base off. This chain joins TRBV20-1 and TRBJ1-4, with a tentative D call TRBD1 (5 bases). The CDR3 contains 15 residues. CDR1 and CDR2 (germline): DFQATT, SNEGSKA (reference sequence). The CDR3, as DNA: TGCGGTGCTAGATCAGGGCCTGCCCACAATGAAAAACTGTTTTTT. This encodes CGARSGPAHNEKLFF.